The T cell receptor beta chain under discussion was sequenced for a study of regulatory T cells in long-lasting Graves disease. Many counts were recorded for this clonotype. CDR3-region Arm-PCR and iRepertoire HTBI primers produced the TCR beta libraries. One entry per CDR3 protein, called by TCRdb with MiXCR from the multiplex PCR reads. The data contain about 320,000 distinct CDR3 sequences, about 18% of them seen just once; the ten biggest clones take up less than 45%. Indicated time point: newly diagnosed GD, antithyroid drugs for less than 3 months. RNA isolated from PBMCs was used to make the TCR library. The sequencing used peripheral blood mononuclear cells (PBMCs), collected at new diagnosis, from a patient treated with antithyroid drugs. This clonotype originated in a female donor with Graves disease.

CDR3 bases: TGTGCCACCAGCAGAATCGTCAGGGCACAGGCCAAAAACATTCAGTACTTC. Its translation: CATSRIVRAQAKNIQYF. The chain uses TRBV15 and TRBJ2-4; D is perhaps TRBD1 (5 bases). This CDR3 spans 17 amino acids. CDR1 is LNHNV and CDR2 is YYDKDF in the germline V gene (reference sequence). The V and J ends lost 2 bases and 1 base respectively, with 15 bases between them.